This T cell receptor (beta chain) emerged from a study of T-cell reconstitution after alpha-beta-depleted transplantation in children. Study conclusions and caveats: The main origin of T-cell counts and diversity one year after transplant was newly produced T cells. Where alpha-beta T cells came from about two months after transplant was reportedly several hundred expanded graft clones.

TCRbeta library preparation incorporated unique molecular identifiers. MiXCR, applied by TCRdb to the PCR reads, yields one record per CDR3 protein. The sample lists about 300,000 distinct CDR3 sequences; roughly 7.8% were seen once. V gave up 6 bases and J gave up 8 bases, with 16 bases separating them. Per the germline V gene, CDR1 is MNHNS and CDR2 is SASEGT. The CDR3 covers 14 residues. Only a few counts were recorded for this clonotype. Antigen: not known. The chain is built from TRBV6-1 and TRBJ1-4; D remains unclear. The sample in question was peripheral blood, obtained 360 days after TCRalphabeta/CD19-depleted stem cell transplant. This sequence was found in a female patient between 2 and 15 years old who had a stem cell transplant for Fanconi anemia, so the T cells may come from the graft donor. In nucleotides, the CDR3 is TGTGCCAGCAGGCAGCATGGAGTTCGGGAAAAACTGTTTTTT. Its translation: CASRQHGVREKLFF.